This TCR beta chain is from a study of blood T cell repertoires in COVID-19. Study overall: From T cells, B-cell-depleted T cells, or PBMCs came the material, which was cDNA or gDNA.

Produced via immunoSEQ multiplex PCR; TCRdb's table is partial and in-frame only. This table has 150,000 or so clones, 80% appearing once. The participants were between roughly 18 and 90 years old and came from 24 US areas. Clinical history reported by participants formed the basis on which cohorts were assigned. Cohort 3 recovered donors had two negative PCRs, clearance, or symptom resolution. This clonotype was obtained from a man in his forties who had recovered from COVID-19. Specimen: PBMCs or T cells enriched from blood (not recorded which).

DNA of the CDR3: TGTGCCAGCAGTTTAGCGGGCAGGTTCACCGGGGAGCTGTTTTTT. This translates into CASSLAGRFTGELFF. This chain joins TRBV27 and TRBJ2-2, with D perhaps TRBD2 (5 bases). V lost 2 bases and J lost 4, with 11 bases in between. The CDR3 length is 15 residues. Germline V gives CDR1 MNHEY, CDR2 SMNVEV (reference sequence).